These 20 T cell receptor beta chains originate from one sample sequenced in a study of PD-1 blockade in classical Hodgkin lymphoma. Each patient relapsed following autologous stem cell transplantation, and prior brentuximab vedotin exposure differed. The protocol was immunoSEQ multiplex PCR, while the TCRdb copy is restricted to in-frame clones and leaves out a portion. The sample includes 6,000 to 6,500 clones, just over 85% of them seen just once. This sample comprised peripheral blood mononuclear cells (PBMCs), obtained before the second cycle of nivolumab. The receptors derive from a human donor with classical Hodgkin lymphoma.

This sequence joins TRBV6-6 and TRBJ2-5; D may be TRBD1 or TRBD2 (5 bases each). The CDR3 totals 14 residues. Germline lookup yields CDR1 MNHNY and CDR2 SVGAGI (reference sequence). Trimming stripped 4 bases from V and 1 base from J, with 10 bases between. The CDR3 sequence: CASSFTGTQETQYF. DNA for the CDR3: TGTGCCAGCAGTTTCACCGGGACCCAAGAGACCCAGTACTTC.

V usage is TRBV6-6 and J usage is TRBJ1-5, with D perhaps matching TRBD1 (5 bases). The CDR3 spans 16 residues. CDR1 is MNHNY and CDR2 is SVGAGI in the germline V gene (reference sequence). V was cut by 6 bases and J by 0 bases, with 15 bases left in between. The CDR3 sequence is CASSFGGGYSNQPQHF. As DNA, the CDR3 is TGTGCCAGCAGCTTCGGGGGGGGTTATAGCAATCAGCCCCAGCATTTT.

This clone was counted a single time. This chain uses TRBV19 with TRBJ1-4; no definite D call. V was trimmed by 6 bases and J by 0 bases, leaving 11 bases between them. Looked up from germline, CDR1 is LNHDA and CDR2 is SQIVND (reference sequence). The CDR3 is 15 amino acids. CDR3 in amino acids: CASRPQGTTNEKLFF. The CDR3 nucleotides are TGTGCCAGTAGACCCCAAGGGACAACTAATGAAAAACTGTTTTTT.

CDR3 in amino acids: CASSQGSGTGQNEKLFF. In nucleotides, the CDR3 is TGTGCCAGCAGCCAAGGATCCGGGACAGGCCAAAATGAAAAACTGTTTTTT. This chain connects TRBV7-8 to TRBJ1-4; TRBD1 matches 8 bases. Looked up from germline, CDR1 is SGHVS and CDR2 is FQNEAQ. This CDR3 region has 17 residues. The trim removed 5 bases at V and 5 bases at J, leaving 13 bases unmatched.

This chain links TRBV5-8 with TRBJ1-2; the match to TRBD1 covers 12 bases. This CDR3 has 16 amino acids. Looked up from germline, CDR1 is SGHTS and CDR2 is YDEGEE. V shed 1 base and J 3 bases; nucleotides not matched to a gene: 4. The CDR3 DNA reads TGTGCCAGCAGCTTGTTGGGGACAGGGGGCGACTATGGCTACACCTTC. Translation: CASSLLGTGGDYGYTF.

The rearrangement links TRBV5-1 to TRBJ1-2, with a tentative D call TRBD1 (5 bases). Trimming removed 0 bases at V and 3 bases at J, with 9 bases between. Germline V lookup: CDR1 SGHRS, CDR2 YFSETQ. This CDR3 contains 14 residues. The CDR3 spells CASSLAGTDYGYTF. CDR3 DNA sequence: TGCGCCAGCAGCTTGGCCGGGACGGACTATGGCTACACCTTC.

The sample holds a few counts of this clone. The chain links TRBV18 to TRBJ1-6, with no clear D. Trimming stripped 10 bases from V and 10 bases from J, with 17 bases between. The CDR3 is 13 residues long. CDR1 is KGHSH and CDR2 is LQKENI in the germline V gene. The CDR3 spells CATGESRESPLHF. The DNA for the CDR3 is TGTGCCACCGGGGAAAGCAGAGAATCACCCCTCCACTTT.

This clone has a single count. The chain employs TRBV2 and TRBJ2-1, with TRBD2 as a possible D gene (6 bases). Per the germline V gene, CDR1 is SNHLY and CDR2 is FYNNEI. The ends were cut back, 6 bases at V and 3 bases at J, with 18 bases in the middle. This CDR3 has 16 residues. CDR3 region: CASRDGVGGNYNEQFF. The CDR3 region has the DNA TGTGCCAGCAGGGATGGGGTGGGAGGCAACTACAATGAGCAGTTCTTC.

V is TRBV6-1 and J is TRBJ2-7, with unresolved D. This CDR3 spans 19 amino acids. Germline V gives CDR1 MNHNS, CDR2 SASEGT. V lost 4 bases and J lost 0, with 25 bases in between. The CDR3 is CASSVIFPFSVAFSYEQYV. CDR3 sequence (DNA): TGTGCCAGCAGTGTCATATTCCCATTTTCGGTAGCCTTCTCCTACGAGCAGTACGTC.

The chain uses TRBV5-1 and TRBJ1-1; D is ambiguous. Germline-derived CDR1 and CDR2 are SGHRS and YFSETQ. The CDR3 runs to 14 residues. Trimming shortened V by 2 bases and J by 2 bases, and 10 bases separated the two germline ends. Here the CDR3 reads CASSLPGSNTEAFF. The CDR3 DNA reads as TGCGCCAGCAGCTTACCGGGATCTAACACTGAAGCTTTCTTT. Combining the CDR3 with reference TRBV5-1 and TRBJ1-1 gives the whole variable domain KAGVTQTPRYLIKTRGQQVTLSCSPISGHRSVSWYQQTPGQGLQFLFEYFSETQRNKGNFPGRFSGRQFSNSRSEMNVSTLELGDSALYLCASSLPGSNTEAFFGQGTRLTVV.

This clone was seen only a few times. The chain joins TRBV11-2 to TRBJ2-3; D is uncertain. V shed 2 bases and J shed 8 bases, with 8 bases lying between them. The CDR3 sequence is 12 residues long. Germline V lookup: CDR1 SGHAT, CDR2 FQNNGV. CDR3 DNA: TGTGCCAGCAGCTTAAGCCGGGTTACGCAGTATTTT. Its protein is CASSLSRVTQYF.

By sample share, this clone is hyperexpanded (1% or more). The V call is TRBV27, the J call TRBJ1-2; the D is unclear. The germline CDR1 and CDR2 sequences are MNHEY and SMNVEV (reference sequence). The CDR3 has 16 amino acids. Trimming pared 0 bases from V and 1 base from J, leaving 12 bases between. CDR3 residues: CASSLSMGSVNYGYTF. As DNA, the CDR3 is TGTGCCAGCAGTTTATCGATGGGATCAGTTAACTATGGCTACACCTTC.

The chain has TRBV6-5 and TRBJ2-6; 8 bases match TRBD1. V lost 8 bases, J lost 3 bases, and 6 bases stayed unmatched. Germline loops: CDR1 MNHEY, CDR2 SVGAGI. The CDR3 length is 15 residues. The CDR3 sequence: CASAGQGSGANVLTF. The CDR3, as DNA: TGTGCCAGCGCAGGACAGGGAAGTGGGGCCAACGTCCTGACTTTC.

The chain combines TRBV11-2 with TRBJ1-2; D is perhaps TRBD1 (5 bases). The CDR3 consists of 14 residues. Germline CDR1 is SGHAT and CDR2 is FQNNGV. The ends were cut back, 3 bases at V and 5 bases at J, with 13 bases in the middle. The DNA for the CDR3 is TGTGCCAGCAGCTTCCACCAGGGAAAATATGGCTACACCTTC. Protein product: CASSFHQGKYGYTF.

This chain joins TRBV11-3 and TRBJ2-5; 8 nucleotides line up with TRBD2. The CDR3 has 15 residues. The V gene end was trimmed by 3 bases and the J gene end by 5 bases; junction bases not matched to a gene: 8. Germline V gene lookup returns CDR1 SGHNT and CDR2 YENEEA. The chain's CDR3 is CASSLTGGEWETQYF. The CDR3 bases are TGTGCCAGCAGCTTGACGGGGGGGGAGTGGGAGACCCAGTACTTC.

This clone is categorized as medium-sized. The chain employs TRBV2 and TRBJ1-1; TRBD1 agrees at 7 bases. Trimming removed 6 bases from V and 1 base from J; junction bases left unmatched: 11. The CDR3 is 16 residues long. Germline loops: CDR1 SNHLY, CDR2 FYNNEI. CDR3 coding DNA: TGTGCCAGCAGGTACCCCATCGACAGGGCGAACACTGAAGCTTTCTTT. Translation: CASRYPIDRANTEAFF.

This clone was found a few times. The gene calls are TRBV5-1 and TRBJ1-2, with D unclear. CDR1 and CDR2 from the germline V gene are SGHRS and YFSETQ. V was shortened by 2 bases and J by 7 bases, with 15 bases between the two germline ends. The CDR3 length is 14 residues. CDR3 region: CASSLDFYGPGYTF. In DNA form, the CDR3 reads TGCGCCAGCAGCTTAGACTTCTATGGTCCTGGCTACACCTTC.

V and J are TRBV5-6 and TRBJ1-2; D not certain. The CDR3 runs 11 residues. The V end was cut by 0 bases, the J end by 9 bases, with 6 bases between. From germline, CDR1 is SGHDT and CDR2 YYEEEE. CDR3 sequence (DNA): TGTGCCAGCAGCTTGGCCTACCGCTACACCTTC. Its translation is CASSLAYRYTF.

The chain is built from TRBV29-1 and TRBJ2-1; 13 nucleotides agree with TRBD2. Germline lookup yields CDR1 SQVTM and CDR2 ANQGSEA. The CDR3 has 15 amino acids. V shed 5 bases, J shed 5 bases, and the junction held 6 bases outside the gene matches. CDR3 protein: CSVKLTSGRNNEQFF. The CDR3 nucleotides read TGCAGCGTTAAACTGACTAGCGGGAGGAACAATGAGCAGTTCTTC.

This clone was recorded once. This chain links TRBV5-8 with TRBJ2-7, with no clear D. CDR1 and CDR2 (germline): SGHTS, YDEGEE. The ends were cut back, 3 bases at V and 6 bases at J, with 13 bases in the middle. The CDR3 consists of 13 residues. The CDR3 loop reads CASSSPGFVEQYV. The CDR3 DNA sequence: TGTGCCAGCAGCTCCCCCGGATTTGTCGAGCAGTACGTC.